Below, 22 T cell receptor beta chains from the same sample are listed, as sequenced in a study of beta chain features in type 1 diabetes. All of the isolated RNA was reverse transcribed, so expressed TCRB transcripts were sequenced. TCRdb's copy holds only in-frame clones and misses some; the assay was immunoSEQ multiplex PCR. Among about half a million clones listed, about an eighth were seen once. The sequencing input was naive CD4+ T cells from blood. Receptors originate from a woman aged 18-29 years in good health.

CDR3 sequence (DNA): TGCGCCAGCAGCCAAGATTTGGGGAAAGGCACAGATACGCAGTATTTT. It specifies CASSQDLGKGTDTQYF. V and J are TRBV4-1 and TRBJ2-3, with no clear D. The CDR3 runs 16 residues. Per the germline V gene, CDR1 is MGHRA and CDR2 is YSYEKL. Trimming removed 0 bases from V and 1 base from J, with 11 bases in between.

CDR3 sequence: CASSATPDLDTQYF. The CDR3 DNA reads TGTGCCAGCAGCGCTACCCCTGACCTAGATACGCAGTATTTT. This sequence joins TRBV9 and TRBJ2-3; unclear D gene. Germline CDR1 SGDLS, CDR2 YYNGEE. CDR3 size: 14 residues. Trimming removed 3 bases from V and 5 bases from J, with 13 bases in between.

The genes are TRBV5-6 and TRBJ2-3, with D unresolved. Germline V gene lookup returns CDR1 SGHDT and CDR2 YYEEEE. The CDR3 covers 13 residues. Trimming cost V 3 bases and J 2 bases, with 7 bases left between them. CDR3 sequence: CASSSGFTDTQYF. CDR3 bases: TGTGCCAGCAGCTCCGGGTTCACAGATACGCAGTATTTT.

The J gene is TRBJ2-2, the V gene TRBV25-1; 7 bases are shared with TRBD1. The CDR3 consists of 14 residues. Trimming removed 7 bases from V and 8 bases from J; junction bases left unmatched: 10. Germline-derived CDR1 and CDR2 are MGHDK and SYGVNS. CDR3 loop: CASKSQGVRGELFF. Here the CDR3 DNA reads TGTGCCAGCAAGTCGCAGGGGGTAAGGGGGGAGCTGTTTTTT.

J is TRBJ2-4 and V is TRBV2; D possibly corresponds to TRBD1 (5 bases). Trimming stripped 7 bases from V and 0 bases from J, with 10 bases between. The CDR3 runs 14 residues. Germline V lookup: CDR1 SNHLY, CDR2 FYNNEI. CDR3 sequence: CASTQEIAKNIQYF. CDR3 DNA sequence: TGTGCCAGCACACAGGAGATAGCCAAAAACATTCAGTACTTC.

V and J are TRBV7-2 and TRBJ1-4, with 7 bases that match TRBD1. Germline CDR1 and CDR2: SGHTA and FQGNSA. The CDR3 is made up of 15 amino acids. After removal of 3 bases from V and 0 bases from J, the junction contained 1 base not matched to a gene. This CDR3 reads CASSFQGATNEKLFF. CDR3 nucleotide sequence: TGTGCCAGCAGCTTCCAGGGGGCAACTAATGAAAAACTGTTTTTT.

The chain uses TRBV7-2 and TRBJ1-1, with TRBD1 matching 7 bases. Germline trimming cut 5 bases from V and 10 bases from J; bases unmatched to any gene: 10. Germline CDR1 is SGHTA and CDR2 is FQGNSA. The CDR3 sequence is 13 residues long. For the CDR3, the DNA is TGTGCCAGCAGCCGAATCAAAGACAGGGTAGCTTTCTTT. This encodes CASSRIKDRVAFF.

This clone was counted only a few times. This sequence joins TRBV2 and TRBJ2-5; the D is unclear. The CDR3 is 12 residues long. CDR1 SNHLY and CDR2 FYNNEI come from the germline V gene. V lost 4 bases and J lost 4, with 7 bases in between. The CDR3 nucleotides read TGTGCCAGCAGTGGGACGGTAGAGACCCAGTACTTC. It translates to CASSGTVETQYF. The whole variable domain, filled in from reference TRBV2 and TRBJ2-5, reads EPEVTQTPSHQVTQMGQEVILRCVPISNHLYFYWYRQILGQKVEFLVSFYNNEISEKSEIFDDQFSVERPDGSNFTLKIRSTKLEDSAMYFCASSGTVETQYFGPGTRLLVL.

The genes are TRBV5-1 and TRBJ2-1; the D call may be TRBD1 or TRBD2 (5 bases each). CDR3 length equals 14 residues. Germline values: CDR1 SGHRS, CDR2 YFSETQ. The V end lost 0 bases, the J end lost 7 bases, and 11 bases lay between the germline ends. This CDR3 reads CASSLVAGSNEQFF. The DNA of the CDR3 is TGCGCCAGCAGCTTGGTAGCAGGGAGTAATGAGCAGTTCTTC.

In its sample, this clone was seen a few times. The chain carries TRBV9 and TRBJ2-2; the D gene is possibly TRBD1 (6 bases). There are 14 residues in the CDR3. V lost 4 bases and J lost 6, with 13 bases in between. Germline-derived CDR1 and CDR2 are SGDLS and YYNGEE. The CDR3 sequence: CASSLTGRPGELFF. The CDR3 region has the DNA TGTGCCAGCAGCTTAACAGGGAGACCCGGGGAGCTGTTTTTT.

The chain has TRBV27 and TRBJ1-6; the D gene is possibly TRBD1 (6 bases). There are 14 residues in the CDR3. Germline V gene lookup returns CDR1 MNHEY and CDR2 SMNVEV (reference sequence). Trimming removed 5 bases from V and 3 bases from J, with 8 bases in between. The DNA for the CDR3 is TGTGCCAGCAGTACAGGGTTCTATAATTCACCCCTCCACTTT. It translates to CASSTGFYNSPLHF.

The chain recombines TRBV19 with TRBJ2-1; no definite D call. This CDR3 has 12 amino acids. The ends were cut back, 2 bases at V and 6 bases at J, with 5 bases in the middle. CDR1 is LNHDA and CDR2 is SQIVND in the germline V gene (reference sequence). The CDR3 DNA sequence: TGTGCCAGTAGTATAAAGGCCAATGAGCAGTTCTTC. This translates into CASSIKANEQFF.

CDR3 sequence reads: CASSLKREGIRSNEQFF. The CDR3, as DNA: TGTGCCAGCAGCTTAAAGCGGGAGGGAATTCGTTCCAATGAGCAGTTCTTC. This chain joins TRBV7-9 and TRBJ2-1, with 10 nucleotides matching TRBD2. The ends lost 2 bases at V and 6 bases at J; junction bases unmatched: 10. The CDR3 sequence is 17 residues long. CDR1 is SEHNR, CDR2 FQNEAQ, per germline (reference sequence).

This clone was seen a handful of times. The rearrangement links TRBV15 to TRBJ1-1; a weak D match, TRBD1 (5 bases). Germline CDR1 LNHNV, CDR2 YYDKDF (reference sequence). The CDR3 spans 15 residues. Trimming removed 2 bases from V and 1 base from J, with 11 bases in between. As DNA, the CDR3 is TGTGCCACCAGCAGAATCGACAGAGGGAACACTGAAGCTTTCTTT. Translation: CATSRIDRGNTEAFF. The full variable domain, its missing parts supplied by reference TRBV15 and TRBJ1-1, is DAMVIQNPRYQVTQFGKPVTLSCSQTLNHNVMYWYQQKSSQAPKLLFHYYDKDFNNEADTPDNFQSRRPNTSFCFLDIRSPGLGDTAMYLCATSRIDRGNTEAFFGQGTRLTVV.

This clone was detected only a few times. V gene TRBV30 combines with J gene TRBJ2-3; 7 bases fit TRBD1. The germline V gene encodes CDR1 GTSNPN and CDR2 SVGIG (reference sequence). CDR3 length: 11 residues. Germline trimming cut 4 bases from V and 8 bases from J; bases unmatched to any gene: 3. CDR3 bases: TGTGCCTGGACCCGACAGGGTACGCAGTATTTT. This sequence encodes CAWTRQGTQYF. Drawing the rest from reference TRBV30 and TRBJ2-3, the complete variable domain is SQTIHQWPATLVQPVGSPLSLECTVEGTSNPNLYWYRQAAGRGLQLLFYSVGIGQISSEVPQNLSASRPQDRQFILSSKKLLLSDSGFYLCAWTRQGTQYFGPGTRLTVL.

This clone was observed a handful of times. The chain joins TRBV7-3 to TRBJ2-3; perhaps D is TRBD1 or TRBD2 (5 bases each). This CDR3 has 13 amino acids. Trimming removed 0 bases from V and 7 bases from J, with 8 bases in between. From germline, CDR1 is SGHTA and CDR2 FQGTGA. The CDR3 here is CASSLTGTNTQYF. The CDR3, as DNA: TGTGCCAGCAGCTTAACCGGGACGAATACGCAGTATTTT.

In its sample, this clone was seen a few times. V gene TRBV5-1 combines with J gene TRBJ1-6; 7 positions agree with TRBD1. The CDR3 is 16 residues long. The junction had 12 bases not matched to a gene; V was cut back by 4 bases and J by 8 bases. Germline V gene data show CDR1 as SGHRS and CDR2 as YFSETQ. CDR3 sequence: CASSPGQARGYSPLHF. The CDR3 region has the DNA TGCGCCAGCAGCCCAGGACAGGCCCGGGGGTATTCACCCCTCCACTTT.

The rearrangement joins TRBV14 to TRBJ2-1, with D hard to call. Germline V lookup: CDR1 SGHDN, CDR2 FVKESK. The CDR3 has 15 amino acids. V was trimmed by 1 base and J by 4 bases, leaving 11 bases between them. The CDR3 DNA follows: TGTGCCAGCAGCCAAGGTGGCAGAGAGTACAATGAGCAGTTCTTC. Its protein product is CASSQGGREYNEQFF.

This clone showed up just a few times. This chain connects TRBV18 to TRBJ1-6; 9 positions match TRBD1. The CDR3 length is 14 residues. Germline V gene lookup returns CDR1 KGHSH and CDR2 LQKENI. Unmatched junction bases numbered 3, after V lost 4 bases and J lost 8 bases. This CDR3 is CASSQGQGYSPLHF. DNA of the CDR3: TGTGCCAGCTCACAGGGACAGGGCTATTCACCCCTCCACTTT.

The J gene is TRBJ1-6, the V gene TRBV5-1; D remains unclear. CDR1 and CDR2 (germline): SGHRS, YFSETQ. The CDR3 has 15 amino acids. V gave up 2 bases and J gave up 7 bases, with 13 bases separating them. CDR3 bases: TGCGCCAGCAGCTTTCTTACCGGGGAGAATTCACCCCTCCACTTT. Its translation: CASSFLTGENSPLHF.

V gene TRBV7-9 combines with J gene TRBJ2-1; either TRBD1 or TRBD2 may fit D (5 bases each). V was pared by 4 bases and J by 5 bases, with 18 bases between. Germline CDR1 is SEHNR and CDR2 is FQNEAQ (reference sequence). This CDR3 region has 16 residues. The CDR3 bases are TGTGCCAGCAGCTGGGGGAGTAGGACCTCGAACAATGAGCAGTTCTTC. It translates to CASSWGSRTSNNEQFF.

The rearrangement joins TRBV28 to TRBJ2-5; D is undetermined. Germline CDR1 reads MDHEN; CDR2 reads SYDVKM. Trimming took off 2 bases at V and 5 bases at J, with 9 bases between the two ends. The CDR3 has 13 amino acids. The CDR3 nucleotides read TGTGCCAGCAGTTTAGGACGGACGGAGACCCAGTACTTC. Translated: CASSLGRTETQYF.